These 10 T cell receptor beta chains share one sample of origin, sequenced in a study of cytomegalovirus exposure and HLA in healthy donors. The PCR was carried out with 60 Vbeta primers and 13 Jbeta primers. The method was immunoSEQ multiplex PCR; TCRdb's version includes in-frame clones alone and lacks a portion of them. The sample includes roughly 180,000 clones, around 80% of them seen just once. The sample taken for sequencing was PBMCs. Receptors originate from a woman aged 25 to 45 in good health and CMV-seropositive.

This clone has a handful of counts. The chain carries TRBV2 and TRBJ2-3; D not resolved. Germline V lookup: CDR1 SNHLY, CDR2 FYNNEI. CDR3 size: 11 residues. Trimming cost V 6 bases and J 8 bases, with 9 bases left between them. CDR3 in DNA: TGTGCCAGCAGCGTCCTCAGTACGCAGTATTTT. Its translation: CASSVLSTQYF.

V and J are TRBV9 and TRBJ2-2; 10 nucleotides agree with TRBD2. The germline V gene encodes CDR1 SGDLS and CDR2 YYNGEE. The CDR3 has 18 residues. The trim removed 3 bases at V and 1 base at J, leaving 9 bases unmatched. The CDR3 reads CASSARLAGAVNTGELFF. CDR3 nucleotides: TGTGCCAGCAGCGCGCGTCTAGCGGGGGCTGTGAACACCGGGGAGCTGTTTTTT.

The chain employs TRBV5-1 and TRBJ2-7; TRBD2 might be the D (6 bases). V shed 4 bases and J shed 3 bases, with 14 bases lying between them. There are 14 residues in the CDR3. Germline V gives CDR1 SGHRS, CDR2 YFSETQ. CDR3 loop: CASSKGTVRYEQYF. The CDR3 nucleotides read TGCGCCAGCAGCAAAGGGACTGTTCGCTACGAGCAGTACTTC.

This chain links TRBV28 with TRBJ1-5; D gene unclear. The CDR3 has 19 residues. Between the trimmed V and J ends, which lost 6 bases and 9 bases, there was a span of 33 bases. CDR1 is MDHEN, CDR2 SYDVKM, per germline. The chain's CDR3 is CASRPRDSAVAEPYRPQHF. CDR3 DNA sequence: TGTGCCAGCAGGCCCCGAGACTCCGCCGTGGCAGAACCCTATCGGCCCCAGCATTTT.

The chain is built from TRBV6-5 and TRBJ2-1, with TRBD2 identical over 13 bases. Germline V gene data show CDR1 as MNHEY and CDR2 as SVGAGI. This CDR3 region has 15 residues. After removal of 2 bases from V and 7 bases from J, the junction contained 2 bases not matched to a gene. CDR3 DNA: TGTGCCAGCAGTTACGGGACTAGCGGGACTAATGAGCAGTTCTTC. It encodes CASSYGTSGTNEQFF.

Regarding this clone: The junction differs from germline at one of its ends, possibly a read error. The chain combines TRBV4-3 with TRBJ2-6, with TRBD2 as a possible D gene (7 bases). The CDR3 extends over 17 amino acids. The germline gives CDR1 LGHNA, CDR2 YSLEER. CDR3 amino acids: CASSQTRGGAGANGLTF. CDR3 bases: TGCGCCAGCAGCCAGACCAGAGGGGGGGCTGGGGCCAACGGCCTGACTTTC.

The rearrangement links TRBV19 to TRBJ2-3, with 9 bases fitting TRBD2. With V trimmed by 4 bases and J by 6 bases, 8 bases remained unmatched. This CDR3 is built from 15 residues. Germline V gene data show CDR1 as LNHDA and CDR2 as SQIVND (reference sequence). The CDR3 is CASSTAGGPGDTQYF. For the CDR3, the DNA is TGTGCCAGTAGTACGGCGGGGGGGCCCGGGGATACGCAGTATTTT.

The chain carries TRBV18 and TRBJ2-1, with D possibly matching TRBD2 (5 bases). This CDR3 is built from 15 residues. Trimming took 1 base from V and 7 from J, leaving 14 bases between them. Looked up from germline, CDR1 is KGHSH and CDR2 is LQKENI. CDR3: CASSPQHGVWNEQFF. The CDR3, as DNA: TGTGCCAGCTCACCACAACACGGGGTTTGGAATGAGCAGTTCTTC.

The chain links TRBV6-6 to TRBJ2-7; 7 bases line up with TRBD1. The germline V gene has CDR1 MNHNY and CDR2 SVGAGI (reference sequence). The CDR3 contains 14 residues. Unmatched junction bases numbered 4, after V lost 2 bases and J lost 3 bases. The CDR3 loop is CASSYQGQNYEQYF. In DNA, the CDR3 is TGTGCCAGCAGTTACCAGGGACAGAACTACGAGCAGTACTTC.

This rearrangement joins TRBV7-3 to TRBJ2-1; D might be TRBD2 (6 bases). This CDR3 is built from 14 residues. Trimming stripped 5 bases from V and 5 bases from J, with 13 bases between. Looked up from germline, CDR1 is SGHTA and CDR2 is FQGTGA. CDR3 DNA: TGTGCCAGCAGCCCCGGGACTTTTAACAATGAGCAGTTCTTC. It codes for CASSPGTFNNEQFF.